These T cell receptor beta chains were read from a single sample in a study of regulatory T cells in long-lasting Graves disease. TCRdb ran MiXCR on the multiplex PCR reads and lists one entry per CDR3 protein. The sample has 550,000 or so distinct CDR3 sequences, about 12% seen once. In addition, the sample was reused for a study of T cells in Graves' hyperthyroidism and ophthalmopathy.

The sample in question was peripheral blood mononuclear cells (PBMCs), obtained at new diagnosis, from a patient treated with antithyroid drugs. These receptors were collected from a woman aged 25 to 39 with Graves disease. The conserved cysteine and the conserved F or W are not part of the CDR3 here.

v_call: TRBV27; j_call: TRBJ2-1; cdr3_aa: ASNKGLAGSFNEQF
v_call: TRBV18; j_call: TRBJ1-2; cdr3_aa: ASSRDRVHYGYT
v_call: TRBV6-2/TRBV6-3; j_call: TRBJ1-5; cdr3_aa: ASSGQGNINQPQH
v_call: TRBV7-3; j_call: TRBJ2-3; cdr3_aa: ASSLTGGPDTQY
v_call: TRBV2; j_call: TRBJ2-7; cdr3_aa: ASSKKGAYEQY
v_call: TRBV5-1; j_call: TRBJ1-1; cdr3_aa: ASSFYRVGVNTEAF
v_call: TRBV14; j_call: TRBJ2-1; cdr3_aa: ASSQLDFNEQF
v_call: TRBV12-3/TRBV12-4; j_call: TRBJ2-2; cdr3_aa: ASSRLSSGSTGELF
v_call: TRBV11-2; j_call: TRBJ1-3; cdr3_aa: ASSLGSSGISGNTIY
v_call: TRBV5-1; j_call: TRBJ1-1; cdr3_aa: ASSVIGQNTEAF
v_call: TRBV19; j_call: TRBJ2-2; cdr3_aa: ASMDFPTGELF
v_call: TRBV18; j_call: TRBJ2-7; cdr3_aa: ASSPSPTSGKYEQY
v_call: TRBV10-2; j_call: TRBJ1-5; cdr3_aa: ASRDGTNSNQPQH
v_call: TRBV9; j_call: TRBJ2-1; cdr3_aa: ASGVTTRGEQF
v_call: TRBV24-1; j_call: TRBJ1-4; cdr3_aa: ATSDRQGPEKLF
v_call: TRBV19; j_call: TRBJ2-1; cdr3_aa: ASSIAGREPYNEQF
v_call: TRBV11-2; j_call: TRBJ2-5; cdr3_aa: ASSLSAGIQETQY
v_call: TRBV12-5; j_call: TRBJ1-1; cdr3_aa: ASAPHVGAEAF
v_call: TRBV4-1; j_call: TRBJ2-2; cdr3_aa: ASSQEVGRGRRHTGELF
v_call: TRBV4-1; j_call: TRBJ1-2; cdr3_aa: ASSQDETGVVSYGYT
v_call: TRBV6-2/TRBV6-3; j_call: TRBJ1-1; cdr3_aa: ASSRGSETKAF
v_call: TRBV7-9; j_call: TRBJ1-3; cdr3_aa: ASSPPGTVGNTIY
v_call: TRBV6-5; j_call: TRBJ2-6; cdr3_aa: ASSYQAARLSGANVLT
v_call: TRBV7-9; j_call: TRBJ2-7; cdr3_aa: ASSSPWAAEQY
v_call: TRBV20-1; j_call: TRBJ2-3; cdr3_aa: SATLGTDTQY
v_call: TRBV6-5; j_call: TRBJ1-1; cdr3_aa: ASSYSDIHQVNTEAF
v_call: TRBV11-3; j_call: TRBJ2-3; cdr3_aa: ASSRPFAGKKGDTQY
v_call: TRBV12-3/TRBV12-4; j_call: TRBJ1-3; cdr3_aa: ASSFDGARVNTIY
v_call: TRBV18; j_call: TRBJ2-1; cdr3_aa: ASSPQGTTNEQF
v_call: TRBV20-1; j_call: TRBJ2-3; cdr3_aa: SATTGKPFADTQY
v_call: TRBV11-3; j_call: TRBJ2-1; cdr3_aa: ASSLVVWEYNEQF
v_call: TRBV28; j_call: TRBJ1-5; cdr3_aa: ASSTWGNQPQH
v_call: TRBV9; j_call: TRBJ1-2; cdr3_aa: ASRGQGIGNYGYT
v_call: TRBV27; j_call: TRBJ2-3; cdr3_aa: ASSLRGLTLTDTQY
v_call: TRBV5-5; j_call: TRBJ1-2; cdr3_aa: ASSDGLFGYT
v_call: TRBV6-5; j_call: TRBJ2-7; cdr3_aa: ASSYSLAGAYEQY
v_call: TRBV28; j_call: TRBJ1-2; cdr3_aa: ASSPDASGVGYT
v_call: TRBV6-5; j_call: TRBJ2-2; cdr3_aa: ASSFGTATTGELF
v_call: TRBV7-9; j_call: TRBJ2-1; cdr3_aa: ASSLYGTSGYNEQF
v_call: TRBV5-5; j_call: TRBJ1-4; cdr3_aa: ASGSNSRTTNEKLF
v_call: TRBV6-2/TRBV6-3; j_call: TRBJ2-5; cdr3_aa: ASSEVPGSRETQY
v_call: TRBV13; j_call: TRBJ2-5; cdr3_aa: ASSSTRGGQETQY
v_call: TRBV18; j_call: TRBJ2-1; cdr3_aa: ASSRLVDYNEQF
v_call: TRBV11-3; j_call: TRBJ1-2; cdr3_aa: ASSFSTDSGGYT
v_call: TRBV15; j_call: TRBJ1-5; cdr3_aa: ATSVITADGWSNQPQH
v_call: TRBV11-3; j_call: TRBJ2-3; cdr3_aa: ASSHGGRGRTDTQY
v_call: TRBV28; j_call: TRBJ1-5; cdr3_aa: ASSLLMVLGNQPQH
v_call: TRBV7-2; j_call: TRBJ1-5; cdr3_aa: ASSLVRDGAQH
v_call: TRBV12-3/TRBV12-4; j_call: TRBJ2-3; cdr3_aa: ASTLGTATDTQY
v_call: TRBV5-1; j_call: TRBJ2-7; cdr3_aa: ASSTFSGSSSEQY
v_call: TRBV7-9; j_call: TRBJ1-5; cdr3_aa: ASSLSSSGNQPQH
v_call: TRBV11-2; j_call: TRBJ1-2; cdr3_aa: ASSLVHRAYYGYT
v_call: TRBV27; j_call: TRBJ2-7; cdr3_aa: ASSLTGAINKQY
v_call: TRBV15; j_call: TRBJ2-4; cdr3_aa: ATSRDRGRSIQY
v_call: TRBV12-3/TRBV12-4; j_call: TRBJ1-6; cdr3_aa: ASSGQLSYNSPLH
v_call: TRBV19; j_call: TRBJ2-7; cdr3_aa: ASSRTRDYEQY
v_call: TRBV7-9; j_call: TRBJ1-2; cdr3_aa: ASSRGRRGYT
v_call: TRBV5-8; j_call: TRBJ2-1; cdr3_aa: ASSLGQGAYNEQF
v_call: TRBV29-1; j_call: TRBJ1-2; cdr3_aa: SGLTGEYAGYT
v_call: TRBV5-4; j_call: TRBJ2-3; cdr3_aa: ASSFSGSITDTQY